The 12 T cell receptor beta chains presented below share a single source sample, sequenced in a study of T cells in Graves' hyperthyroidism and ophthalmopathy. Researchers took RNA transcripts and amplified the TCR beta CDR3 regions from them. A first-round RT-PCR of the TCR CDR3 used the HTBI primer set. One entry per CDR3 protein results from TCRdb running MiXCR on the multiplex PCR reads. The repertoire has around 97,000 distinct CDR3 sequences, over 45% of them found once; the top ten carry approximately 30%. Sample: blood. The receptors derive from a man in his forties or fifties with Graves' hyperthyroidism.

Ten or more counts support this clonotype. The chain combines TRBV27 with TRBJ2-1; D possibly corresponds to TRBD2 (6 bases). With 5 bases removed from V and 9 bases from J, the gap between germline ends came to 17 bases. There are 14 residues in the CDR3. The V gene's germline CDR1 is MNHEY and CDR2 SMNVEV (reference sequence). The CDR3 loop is CASSPAGEASEQFF. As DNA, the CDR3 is TGTGCCAGCAGTCCGGCCGGGGAGGCCTCTGAGCAGTTCTTC.

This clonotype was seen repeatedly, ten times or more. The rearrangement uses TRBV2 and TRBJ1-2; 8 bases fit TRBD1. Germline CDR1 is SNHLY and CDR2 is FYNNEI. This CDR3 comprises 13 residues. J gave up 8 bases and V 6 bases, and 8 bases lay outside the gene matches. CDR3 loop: CASRRTGRPGYTF. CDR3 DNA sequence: TGTGCCAGCAGGCGGACAGGGCGACCAGGCTACACCTTC.

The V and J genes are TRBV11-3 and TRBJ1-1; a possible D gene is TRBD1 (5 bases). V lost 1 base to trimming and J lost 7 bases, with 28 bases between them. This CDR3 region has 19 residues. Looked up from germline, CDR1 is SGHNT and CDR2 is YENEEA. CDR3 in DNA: TGTGCCAGCAGCTTAGCGGGGACGGCAGGGATGGCATGTACTAATGAAGCTTTCTTT. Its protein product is CASSLAGTAGMACTNEAFF. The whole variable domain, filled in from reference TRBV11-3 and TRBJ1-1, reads EAGVVQSPRYKIIEKKQPVAFWCNPISGHNTLYWYLQNLGQGPELLIRYENEEAVDDSQLPKDRFSAERLKGVDSTLKIQPAELGDSAVYLCASSLAGTAGMACTNEAFFGQGTRLTVV.

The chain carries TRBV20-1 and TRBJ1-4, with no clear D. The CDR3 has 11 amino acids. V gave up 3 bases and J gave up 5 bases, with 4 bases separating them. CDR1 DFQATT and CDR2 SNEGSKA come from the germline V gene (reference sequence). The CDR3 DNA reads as TGCAGTGCTAGGAGGAATGAAAAACTGTTTTTT. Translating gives CSARRNEKLFF.

The chain's CDR3 is CASSEWDRVNQPQYF. The CDR3 nucleotides read TGTGCCAGCAGCGAGTGGGACAGGGTGAATCAGCCCCAGTACTTC. V is TRBV5-6 and J is TRBJ2-5; TRBD1 matches at 9 bases. Germline lookup yields CDR1 SGHDT and CDR2 YYEEEE. The CDR3 contains 15 residues. The trim removed 4 bases at V and 9 bases at J, leaving 13 bases unmatched.

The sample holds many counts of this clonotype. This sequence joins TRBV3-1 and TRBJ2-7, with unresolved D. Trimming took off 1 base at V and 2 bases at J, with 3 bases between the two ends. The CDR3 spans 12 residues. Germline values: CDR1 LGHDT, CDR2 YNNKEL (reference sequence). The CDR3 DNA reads TGTGCCAGCAGCCAAGGCGCCTACGAGCAGTACTTC. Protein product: CASSQGAYEQYF.

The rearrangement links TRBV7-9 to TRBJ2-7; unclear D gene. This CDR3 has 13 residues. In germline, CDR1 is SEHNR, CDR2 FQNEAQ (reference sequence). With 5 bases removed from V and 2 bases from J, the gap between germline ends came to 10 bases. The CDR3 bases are TGTGCCAGCAGCCCCGGTGGGCCCTACGAGCAGTACTTC. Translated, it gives CASSPGGPYEQYF. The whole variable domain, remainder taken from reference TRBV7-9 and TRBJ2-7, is DTGVSQNPRHKITKRGQNVTFRCDPISEHNRLYWYRQTLGQGPEFLTYFQNEAQLEKSRLLSDRFSAERPKGSFSTLEIQRTEQGDSAMYLCASSPGGPYEQYFGPGTRLTVT.

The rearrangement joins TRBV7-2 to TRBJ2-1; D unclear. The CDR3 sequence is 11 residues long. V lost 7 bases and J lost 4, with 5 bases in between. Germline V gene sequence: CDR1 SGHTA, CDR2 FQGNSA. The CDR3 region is CTSNFYNEQFF. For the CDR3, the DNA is TGTACCAGCAACTTTTACAATGAGCAGTTCTTC.

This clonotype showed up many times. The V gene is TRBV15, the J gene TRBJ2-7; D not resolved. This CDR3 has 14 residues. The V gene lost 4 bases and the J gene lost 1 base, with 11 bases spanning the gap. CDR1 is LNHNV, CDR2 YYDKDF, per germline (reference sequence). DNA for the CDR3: TGTGCCACCAGCATCGACTCCGAGTCCTACGAGCAGTACTTC. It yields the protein CATSIDSESYEQYF.

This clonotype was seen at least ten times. CDR3 nucleotides: TGTGCCACCAGCAGTCAGGTCGGGGAGACCCAGTACTTC. This gives the protein CATSSQVGETQYF. The rearrangement links TRBV15 to TRBJ2-5, with unresolved D. The germline gives CDR1 LNHNV, CDR2 YYDKDF (reference sequence). Trimming shortened V by 3 bases and J by 5 bases, and 10 bases separated the two germline ends. The CDR3 length is 13 residues.

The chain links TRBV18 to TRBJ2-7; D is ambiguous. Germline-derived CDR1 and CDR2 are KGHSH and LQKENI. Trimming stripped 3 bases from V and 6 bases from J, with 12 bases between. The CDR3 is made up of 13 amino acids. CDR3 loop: CASSPAPTVEQYF. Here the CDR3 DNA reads TGTGCCAGCTCACCCGCCCCAACTGTCGAGCAGTACTTC.

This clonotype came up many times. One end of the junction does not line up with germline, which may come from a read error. The CDR3 bases are TGTGCCACCAGAAGAGGCACCAACACTGAAGCTTTCTTT. Residues: CATRRGTNTEAFF. The rearrangement uses TRBV15 and TRBJ1-1, with D uncertain. The CDR3 has 13 amino acids. From germline, CDR1 is LNHNV and CDR2 YYDKDF (reference sequence).